The 31 T cell receptor beta chains reported below all come from one sample, sequenced in a study of blood T cell repertoires in COVID-19. Only in-frame clones appear in the TCRdb table, and some are missing; sequencing was by immunoSEQ multiplex PCR. The sample yields 50,000 or so clones, around 79% seen once. Material: peripheral blood. The source is a human donor with active or convalescent COVID-19. The donor label of this sample is uncertain.

The V and J genes are TRBV23-1 and TRBJ2-2, with 12 bases aligning to TRBD1. TRBV23-1 belongs to the ORF category, with a function that is uncertain. V lost 2 bases, J lost 7 bases, and 14 bases stayed unmatched. CDR3 length: 19 amino acids. The CDR3 region has the DNA TGCGCCAGCAGTCAAGCTCGCGGTGGGGGACAGGGGGCTGACGGGGAGCTGTTTTTT. Its protein product is CASSQARGGGQGADGELFF.

In DNA form, the CDR3 reads TGCGCCAGCAGCCAAGAGGGGACAGGGTTTGGCGAGCAGTACTTC. Translating it yields CASSQEGTGFGEQYF. The V and J genes are TRBV4-1 and TRBJ2-7, with 9 positions matching TRBD1. Germline V gives CDR1 MGHRA, CDR2 YSYEKL. Trimming took 0 bases from V and 6 from J; bases not matched to a gene: 6. CDR3 length: 15 residues.

The rearrangement uses TRBV5-1 and TRBJ2-5, with 7 bases fitting TRBD2. The germline V gene encodes CDR1 SGHRS and CDR2 YFSETQ. This CDR3 region has 15 residues. J lost 9 bases, V lost 6 bases, and 17 bases had no gene match. CDR3 sequence reads: CASTPPAGPGSSQYF. In DNA, the CDR3 is TGCGCCAGCACCCCCCCAGCGGGGCCCGGCTCGTCCCAGTACTTC.

This clone has more than one count but fewer than ten. V usage is TRBV5-5 and J usage is TRBJ2-7, with D perhaps TRBD1 (7 bases). This CDR3 is built from 20 residues. V was cut by 4 bases and J by 1 base, with 30 bases left in between. Germline V gene lookup returns CDR1 SGHKS and CDR2 YYEKEE (reference sequence). The chain's CDR3 is CASSPFLLQGGQRMSYEQYF. For the CDR3, the DNA is TGTGCCAGCAGCCCGTTCTTGCTTCAGGGGGGACAGCGTATGTCCTACGAGCAGTACTTC. Full variable domain (outside the CDR3, taken from reference TRBV5-5 and TRBJ2-7): DAGVTQSPTHLIKTRGQQVTLRCSPISGHKSVSWYQQVLGQGPQFIFQYYEKEERGRGNFPDRFSARQFPNYSSELNVNALLLGDSALYLCASSPFLLQGGQRMSYEQYFGPGTRLTVT.

The J gene is TRBJ1-1, the V gene TRBV6-5; TRBD1 aligns across 8 bases. The CDR3 covers 13 residues. The V segment lost 7 bases and the J segment 9 bases; nucleotides outside the gene matches: 10. Germline V lookup: CDR1 MNHEY, CDR2 SVGAGI. Here the CDR3 DNA reads TGTGCCAGCACCCTAGGACAGGGACTTCAAGCTTTCTTT. Translated, it gives CASTLGQGLQAFF.

The V and J genes are TRBV6-1 and TRBJ1-1, with no clear D. Looked up from germline, CDR1 is MNHNS and CDR2 is SASEGT. Trimming cost V 2 bases and J 2 bases, with 12 bases left between them. This CDR3 region has 15 residues. CDR3 DNA sequence: TGTGCCAGCAGTGAATATAAACAACGAAACACTGAAGCTTTCTTT. It translates to CASSEYKQRNTEAFF.

The chain carries TRBV2 and TRBJ1-6, with 8 bases that match TRBD1. The length of the CDR3 is 14 residues. Germline CDR1 is SNHLY and CDR2 is FYNNEI. J gave up 9 bases and V 2 bases, and 3 bases lay outside the gene matches. In DNA, the CDR3 is TGTGCCAGCAGTGAACAGGGGGCGCCTTCACCCCTCCACTTT. It encodes CASSEQGAPSPLHF.

V gene TRBV24-1 combines with J gene TRBJ2-1, with 7 bases that match TRBD1. Germline CDR1 is KGHDR and CDR2 is SFDVKD. The CDR3 is 14 amino acids. With 7 bases clipped from V and 5 bases from J, the junction kept 7 bases outside the gene matches. The CDR3 protein is CATRNGQVNNEQFF. The CDR3 DNA reads TGTGCCACCAGGAATGGACAGGTTAACAATGAGCAGTTCTTC.

The V and J genes are TRBV7-2 and TRBJ1-2, with D tentatively TRBD1 (5 bases). There are 13 residues in the CDR3. Trimming took off 3 bases at V and 2 bases at J, with 7 bases between the two ends. Germline CDR1 reads SGHTA; CDR2 reads FQGNSA. CDR3 protein: CASSFQGNYGYTF. The CDR3 DNA follows: TGTGCCAGCAGCTTCCAGGGAAACTATGGCTACACCTTC.

The chain joins TRBV11-2 to TRBJ1-3; possibly TRBD1 for D (6 bases). This CDR3 is 16 amino acids long. V dropped 3 bases and J dropped 1 base, with 13 bases sitting between them. The germline V gene has CDR1 SGHAT and CDR2 FQNNGV. The CDR3 region has the DNA TGTGCCAGCAGCTTCGGTCAGGGGCGGTCTGGAAACACCATATATTTT. Its translation is CASSFGQGRSGNTIYF.

The chain couples TRBV6-5 to TRBJ2-7, with a tentative D call TRBD1 (6 bases). This CDR3 region has 14 residues. CDR1 and CDR2 (germline): MNHEY, SVGAGI. Trimming removed 0 bases from V and 6 bases from J, with 12 bases in between. CDR3 sequence (DNA): TGTGCCAGCAGTTACTCCATACAGGGCCCCGAGCAGTACTTC. Its protein is CASSYSIQGPEQYF.

V usage is TRBV5-1 and J usage is TRBJ1-6, with 10 bases matching TRBD1. V lost 1 base and J lost 11; bases outside the gene matches: 12. CDR1 is SGHRS and CDR2 is YFSETQ in the germline V gene. This CDR3 is 17 amino acids long. The CDR3 coding sequence is TGCGCCAGCAGCTTGATGGGACCGGGACAGGGGTGGACACCCCTCCACTTT. Encoded protein: CASSLMGPGQGWTPLHF.

This chain joins TRBV4-3 and TRBJ2-5, with TRBD1 identical over 12 bases. The CDR3 sequence is 18 residues long. The germline CDR1 and CDR2 sequences are LGHNA and YSLEER. Trimming at V came to 3 bases and at J to 6 bases, leaving 14 bases not matched to a gene. The CDR3 region has the DNA TGCGCCAGCAGCCATGGGAGAGGGCCGGGACAGGGGGCCCAGACCCAGTACTTC. Its translation: CASSHGRGPGQGAQTQYF.

The V and J genes are TRBV14 and TRBJ2-3; D unclear. V was trimmed by 4 bases and J by 0 bases, leaving 5 bases between them. The CDR3 contains 13 residues. Germline V lookup: CDR1 SGHDN, CDR2 FVKESK. CDR3 coding DNA: TGTGCCAGCAGCCGCGGAAGCACAGATACGCAGTATTTT. This encodes CASSRGSTDTQYF.

In DNA form, the CDR3 reads TGTGCCTGGGACCTGAGCTCCTATAATTCACCCCTCCACTTT. Translation: CAWDLSSYNSPLHF. This chain links TRBV30 with TRBJ1-6; D remains ambiguous. Germline CDR1 GTSNPN, CDR2 SVGIG (reference sequence). Trimming stripped 5 bases from V and 0 bases from J, with 8 bases between. This CDR3 comprises 14 residues.

This clone showed up just once. The rearrangement links TRBV5-4 to TRBJ2-3, with no clear D. Trimming left V 5 bases short and J 6 bases short, with 7 bases between. Germline assignment: CDR1 SGHNT and CDR2 YYREEE (reference sequence). The CDR3 spans 11 residues. CDR3 sequence (DNA): TGTGCCAGCAGTTTCGGTGATACGCAGTATTTT. Translated, it gives CASSFGDTQYF.

This chain links TRBV3-1 (or the pseudogene TRBV3-2) with TRBJ2-5; 8 nucleotides line up with TRBD2. From germline, CDR1 is LGHDT and CDR2 YNNKEL (reference sequence). The trim removed 3 bases at V and 5 bases at J, leaving 5 bases unmatched. The CDR3 extends over 14 amino acids. CDR3 sequence reads: CASSHRASGETQYF. DNA of the CDR3: TGTGCCAGCAGCCACCGCGCTAGCGGGGAGACCCAGTACTTC.

The chain is built from TRBV19 and TRBJ2-1; 15 bases are shared with TRBD2. The V gene end was trimmed by 3 bases and the J gene end by 5 bases; junction bases not matched to a gene: 8. This CDR3 region has 18 residues. The germline gives CDR1 LNHDA, CDR2 SQIVND (reference sequence). The DNA for the CDR3 is TGTGCCAGTAGTATCAGGACTAGCGGGAGGGCCCGGGACAATGAGCAGTTCTTC. Its translation is CASSIRTSGRARDNEQFF.

The chain employs TRBV19 and TRBJ1-2, with D possibly being TRBD1 (6 bases). Germline V gives CDR1 LNHDA, CDR2 SQIVND (reference sequence). The V gene lost 3 bases and the J gene lost 4 bases, with 21 bases spanning the gap. CDR3 size: 17 residues. The CDR3 DNA is TGTGCCAGTAGTATCCCCAGCCCGGGGAGAGGGGGCTATGGCTACACCTTC. Translation gives CASSIPSPGRGGYGYTF.

This clone was counted between two and nine times. The CDR3 bases are TGTGCCAGCAGCTGGGGGACAGTAGACTCCTACGAGCAGTACTTC. Its translation is CASSWGTVDSYEQYF. The chain uses TRBV5-5 and TRBJ2-7; the match to TRBD1 covers 7 bases. CDR3 length equals 15 residues. The germline CDR1 and CDR2 sequences are SGHKS and YYEKEE (reference sequence). The ends lost 3 bases at V and 0 bases at J; junction bases unmatched: 6.

The chain employs TRBV7-8 and TRBJ2-1; 7 bases map to TRBD1. V gave up 3 bases and J gave up 10 bases; unmatched junction bases: 15. The CDR3 consists of 16 residues. Germline CDR1 SGHVS, CDR2 FQNEAQ. The CDR3: CASSFLGTARRFEQFF. As DNA, the CDR3 is TGTGCCAGCAGCTTTCTAGGGACAGCAAGGCGGTTCGAGCAGTTCTTC.

The chain employs TRBV10-1 and TRBJ1-1; perhaps TRBD1 as D (5 bases). Germline V gene data show CDR1 as WNHNN and CDR2 as SYGVQD (reference sequence). V was clipped by 2 bases and J by 1 base, with 5 bases between them. The CDR3 is made up of 13 amino acids. The CDR3 DNA is TGCGCCAGCAGTGAGGGACAGAACACTGAAGCTTTCTTT. This encodes CASSEGQNTEAFF.

The V and J genes are TRBV6-5 and TRBJ2-3; 7 bases match TRBD2. The junction had 4 bases not matched to a gene; V was cut back by 5 bases and J by 2 bases. Per the germline V gene, CDR1 is MNHEY and CDR2 is SVGAGI. CDR3 length: 14 residues. This CDR3 is CASSPSGHTDTQYF. The DNA of the CDR3 is TGTGCCAGCAGTCCTAGCGGACACACAGATACGCAGTATTTT.

V is TRBV6-6 and J is TRBJ2-7; D call uncertain. Trimming shortened V by 6 bases and J by 2 bases, and 8 bases separated the two germline ends. The CDR3 totals 12 residues. Per the germline V gene, CDR1 is MNHNY and CDR2 is SVGAGI (reference sequence). The CDR3 is CASRLSTYEQYF. CDR3 DNA sequence: TGTGCCAGCAGACTTTCAACCTACGAGCAGTACTTC.

CDR3 residues: CASSVVGGPIAAGELFF. In nucleotides, the CDR3 is TGTGCCAGCAGCGTAGTGGGAGGACCGATAGCTGCCGGGGAGCTGTTTTTT. The chain combines TRBV9 with TRBJ2-2, with D perhaps matching TRBD2 (6 bases). Germline CDR1 is SGDLS and CDR2 is YYNGEE. V lost 0 bases and J lost 6, with 18 bases in between. The CDR3 spans 17 residues.

This chain uses TRBV28 with TRBJ2-7; D unclear. The CDR3 loop spans 16 amino acids. Germline loops: CDR1 MDHEN, CDR2 SYDVKM. The V gene lost 6 bases and the J gene lost 0 bases, with 18 bases spanning the gap. DNA of the CDR3: TGTGCCAGCAGGGCCCAGATCACCACCTTCTCCTACGAGCAGTACTTC. Residues: CASRAQITTFSYEQYF.

The V and J genes are TRBV29-1 and TRBJ2-2; TRBD1 agrees at 11 bases. CDR3 length: 13 residues. Looked up from germline, CDR1 is SQVTM and CDR2 is ANQGSEA. Germline trimming cut 6 bases from V and 6 bases from J; bases unmatched to any gene: 3. The CDR3 nucleotides are TGCAGCGTGGACAGGGGGCGGTCCGGGGAGCTGTTTTTT. It is translated as CSVDRGRSGELFF.

The chain couples TRBV4-2 to TRBJ2-7; 8 bases agree with TRBD2. Germline trimming cut 4 bases from V and 0 bases from J; bases unmatched to any gene: 5. The length of the CDR3 is 15 residues. Germline values: CDR1 LGHNA, CDR2 YNFKEQ. CDR3 sequence reads: CASSPRAGASYEQYF. The DNA of the CDR3 is TGTGCCAGCAGCCCCCGAGCGGGAGCCTCCTACGAGCAGTACTTC.

The chain combines TRBV7-6 with TRBJ2-1, with TRBD2 matching 9 bases. The CDR3 consists of 16 residues. With V trimmed by 5 bases and J by 0 bases, 5 bases remained unmatched. From germline, CDR1 is SGHVS and CDR2 FNYEAQ. The CDR3 coding sequence is TGTGCCAGCAGCGGTGCTAGCGGGGCCTCCTACAATGAGCAGTTCTTC. Translating it yields CASSGASGASYNEQFF.

The genes are TRBV5-4 and TRBJ1-4; 9 bases align to TRBD1. The V segment lost 3 bases and the J segment 7 bases; nucleotides outside the gene matches: 7. This CDR3 comprises 15 residues. Germline V CDR1 and CDR2: SGHNT, YYREEE (reference sequence). The CDR3 DNA follows: TGTGCCAGCAGCTCGGGACAGGGAACCGGTGAAAAACTGTTTTTT. Encoded protein: CASSSGQGTGEKLFF.

The chain is built from TRBV5-1 and TRBJ2-7; 11 nucleotides line up with TRBD2. With V trimmed by 0 bases and J by 0 bases, 8 bases remained unmatched. The CDR3 totals 18 residues. In germline, CDR1 is SGHRS, CDR2 YFSETQ. The CDR3 sequence: CASSLVLAGGPTSYEQYF. CDR3 coding DNA: TGCGCCAGCAGCTTGGTTTTAGCGGGAGGGCCAACCTCCTACGAGCAGTACTTC.